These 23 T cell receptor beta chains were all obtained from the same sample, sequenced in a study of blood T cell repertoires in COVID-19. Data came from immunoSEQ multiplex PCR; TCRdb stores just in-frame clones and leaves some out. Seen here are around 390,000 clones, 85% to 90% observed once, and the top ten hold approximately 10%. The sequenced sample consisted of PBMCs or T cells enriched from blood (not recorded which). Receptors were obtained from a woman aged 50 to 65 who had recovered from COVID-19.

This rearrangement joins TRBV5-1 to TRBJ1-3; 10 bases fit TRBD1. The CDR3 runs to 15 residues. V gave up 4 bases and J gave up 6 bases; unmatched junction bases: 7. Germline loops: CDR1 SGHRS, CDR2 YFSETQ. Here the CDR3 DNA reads TGCGCCAGCAGCCCGGGGACAGGGGTCGAAAACACCATATATTTT. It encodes CASSPGTGVENTIYF.

CDR3 nucleotides: TGCGCCAGCAGCTTGCGAATCGGGGAGGACACTGAAGCTTTCTTT. Its translation: CASSLRIGEDTEAFF. The rearrangement joins TRBV5-1 to TRBJ1-1; the D is unclear. The CDR3 is 15 residues long. Germline V lookup: CDR1 SGHRS, CDR2 YFSETQ. V dropped 1 base and J dropped 3 bases, with 13 bases sitting between them. Filled out from reference TRBV5-1 and TRBJ1-1, the complete variable domain reads KAGVTQTPRYLIKTRGQQVTLSCSPISGHRSVSWYQQTPGQGLQFLFEYFSETQRNKGNFPGRFSGRQFSNSRSEMNVSTLELGDSALYLCASSLRIGEDTEAFFGQGTRLTVV.

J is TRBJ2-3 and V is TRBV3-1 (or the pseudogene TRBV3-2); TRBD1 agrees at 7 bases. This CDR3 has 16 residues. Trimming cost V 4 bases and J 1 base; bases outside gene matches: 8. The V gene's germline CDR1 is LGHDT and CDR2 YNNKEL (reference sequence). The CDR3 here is CASSPLRGQGTDTQYF. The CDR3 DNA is TGTGCCAGCAGCCCTCTACGAGGACAGGGCACAGATACGCAGTATTTT.

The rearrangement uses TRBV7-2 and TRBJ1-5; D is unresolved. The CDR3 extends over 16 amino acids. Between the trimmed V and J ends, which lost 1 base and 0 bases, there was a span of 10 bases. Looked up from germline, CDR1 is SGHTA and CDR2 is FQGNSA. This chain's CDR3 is CASSLEPIGSNQPQHF. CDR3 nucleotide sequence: TGTGCCAGCAGCTTAGAACCTATCGGTAGCAATCAGCCCCAGCATTTT.

CDR3 DNA: TGTGCCAGCAGCCAAGAGACGGGGGCCAAAAACATTCAGTACTTC. This translates into CASSQETGAKNIQYF. V gene TRBV3-1 (or the pseudogene TRBV3-2) combines with J gene TRBJ2-4; TRBD2 is a possible D gene (5 bases). The germline V gene has CDR1 LGHDT and CDR2 YNNKEL (reference sequence). Trimming took off 0 bases at V and 1 base at J, with 7 bases between the two ends. The CDR3 is 15 amino acids.

CDR3 bases: TGCGCCAGCAGCCTCCGGCTGGGAGAATATGGCTACACCTTC. Translating gives CASSLRLGEYGYTF. The chain joins TRBV4-3 to TRBJ1-2; D not resolved. Trimming stripped 4 bases from V and 5 bases from J, with 14 bases between. Germline V lookup: CDR1 LGHNA, CDR2 YSLEER. This CDR3 is 14 amino acids long.

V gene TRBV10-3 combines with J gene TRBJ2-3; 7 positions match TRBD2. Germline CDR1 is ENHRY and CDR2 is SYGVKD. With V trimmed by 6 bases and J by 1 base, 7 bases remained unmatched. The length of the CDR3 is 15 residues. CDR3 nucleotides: TGTGCCATCAGCGGGGGGACGGTGGGCACAGATACGCAGTATTTT. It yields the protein CAISGGTVGTDTQYF.

CDR3 residues: CASSLGQGGNQPQHF. The CDR3 DNA sequence: TGTGCCAGCAGCTTAGGGCAGGGGGGCAATCAGCCCCAGCATTTT. The chain is built from TRBV11-2 and TRBJ1-5; 7 nucleotides match TRBD1. This CDR3 is 15 amino acids long. Germline V gene sequence: CDR1 SGHAT, CDR2 FQNNGV. V lost 1 base to trimming and J lost 2 bases; unmatched junction nucleotides: 2.

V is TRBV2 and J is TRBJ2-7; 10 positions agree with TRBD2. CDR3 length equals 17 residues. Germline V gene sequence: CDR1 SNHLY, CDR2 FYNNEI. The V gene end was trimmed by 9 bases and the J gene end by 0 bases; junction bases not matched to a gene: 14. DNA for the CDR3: TGTGCCAGTAAACCGGCTAGCGGGGGCCCTAGCTCCTACGAGCAGTACTTC. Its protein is CASKPASGGPSSYEQYF.

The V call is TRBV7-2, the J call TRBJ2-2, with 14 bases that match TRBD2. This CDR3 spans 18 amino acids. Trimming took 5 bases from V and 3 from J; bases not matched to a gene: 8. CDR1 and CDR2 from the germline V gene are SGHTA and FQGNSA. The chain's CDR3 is CASSLNRLAGGYTGELFF. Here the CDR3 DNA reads TGTGCCAGCAGCCTCAATCGACTAGCGGGGGGGTACACCGGGGAGCTGTTTTTT.

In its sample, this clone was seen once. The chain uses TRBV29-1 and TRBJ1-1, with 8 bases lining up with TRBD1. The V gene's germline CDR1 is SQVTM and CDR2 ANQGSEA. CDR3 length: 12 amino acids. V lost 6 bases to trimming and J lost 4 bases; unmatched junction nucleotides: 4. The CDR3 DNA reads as TGCAGCGTCCTACAGGGGGGCACTGAAGCTTTCTTT. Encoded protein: CSVLQGGTEAFF.

CDR3 nucleotides: TGTGCCAGCAGCTCCACTGGTGGCAGGGTGAAGGGATCACCCCTCCACTTT. Its protein product is CASSSTGGRVKGSPLHF. This chain links TRBV7-9 with TRBJ1-6, with D possibly TRBD1 on 5 matching bases. Germline V gene lookup returns CDR1 SEHNR and CDR2 FQNEAQ (reference sequence). V was clipped by 4 bases and J by 10 bases, with 23 bases between them. This CDR3 is 17 amino acids long.

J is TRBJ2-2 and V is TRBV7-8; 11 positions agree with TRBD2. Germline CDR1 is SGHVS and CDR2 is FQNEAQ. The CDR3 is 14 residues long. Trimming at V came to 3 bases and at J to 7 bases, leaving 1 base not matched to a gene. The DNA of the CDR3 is TGTGCCAGCAGCTTGACTAGCGGGATCGGGGAGCTGTTTTTT. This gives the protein CASSLTSGIGELFF. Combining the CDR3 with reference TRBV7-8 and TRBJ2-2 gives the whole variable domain GAGVSQSPRYKVAKRGQDVALRCDPISGHVSLFWYQQALGQGPEFLTYFQNEAQLDKSGLPSDRFFAERPEGSVSTLKIQRTQQEDSAVYLCASSLTSGIGELFFGEGSRLTVL.

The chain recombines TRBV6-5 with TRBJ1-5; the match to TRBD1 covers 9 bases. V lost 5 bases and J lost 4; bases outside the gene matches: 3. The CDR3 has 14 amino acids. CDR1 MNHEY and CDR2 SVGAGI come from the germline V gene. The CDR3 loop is CASSKGTGNQPQHF. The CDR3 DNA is TGTGCCAGCAGTAAGGGGACAGGGAATCAGCCCCAGCATTTT.

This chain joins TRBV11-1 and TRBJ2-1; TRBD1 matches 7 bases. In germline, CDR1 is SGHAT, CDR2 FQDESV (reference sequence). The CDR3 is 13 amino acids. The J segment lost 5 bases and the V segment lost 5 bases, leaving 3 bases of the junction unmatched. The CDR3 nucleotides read TGTGCCAGCAGCCACGGGACAGACAATGAGCAGTTCTTC. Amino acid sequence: CASSHGTDNEQFF.

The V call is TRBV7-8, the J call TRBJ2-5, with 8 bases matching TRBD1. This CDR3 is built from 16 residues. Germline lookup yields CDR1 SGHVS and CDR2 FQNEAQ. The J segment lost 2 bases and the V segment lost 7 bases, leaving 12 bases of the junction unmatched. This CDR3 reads CASTGGQAFPQETQYF. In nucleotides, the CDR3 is TGTGCCAGCACAGGGGGACAGGCCTTCCCTCAAGAGACCCAGTACTTC.

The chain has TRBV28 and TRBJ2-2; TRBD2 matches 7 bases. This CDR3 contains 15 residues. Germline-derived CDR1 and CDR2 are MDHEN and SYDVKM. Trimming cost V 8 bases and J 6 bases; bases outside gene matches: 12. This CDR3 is CASARETLKAGELFF. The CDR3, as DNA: TGTGCCAGCGCGCGGGAGACTCTCAAGGCCGGGGAGCTGTTTTTT.

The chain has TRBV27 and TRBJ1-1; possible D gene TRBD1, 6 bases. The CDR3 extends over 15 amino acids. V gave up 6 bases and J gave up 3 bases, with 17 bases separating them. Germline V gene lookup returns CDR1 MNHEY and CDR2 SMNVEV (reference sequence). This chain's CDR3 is CASRSGGAWDTEAFF. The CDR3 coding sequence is TGTGCCAGCAGGTCTGGGGGGGCCTGGGACACTGAAGCTTTCTTT.

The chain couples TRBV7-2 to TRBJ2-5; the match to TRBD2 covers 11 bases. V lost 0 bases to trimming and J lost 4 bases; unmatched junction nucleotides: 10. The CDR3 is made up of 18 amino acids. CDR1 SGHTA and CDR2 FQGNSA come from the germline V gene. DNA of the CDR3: TGTGCCAGCAGCTTAGCGCGGTTTAGCGGGGGGGCCACAGAGACCCAGTACTTC. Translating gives CASSLARFSGGATETQYF.

DNA for the CDR3: TGTGCCAGCCGCGGACAGGGTAGGGATCAGCCCCAGCATTTT. Its translation: CASRGQGRDQPQHF. The chain has TRBV19 and TRBJ1-5; TRBD1 aligns across 8 bases. The CDR3 length is 14 residues. With V trimmed by 9 bases and J by 5 bases, 9 bases remained unmatched. Germline V gives CDR1 LNHDA, CDR2 SQIVND (reference sequence). Full variable domain (outside the CDR3, taken from reference TRBV19 and TRBJ1-5): DGGITQSPKYLFRKEGQNVTLSCEQNLNHDAMYWYRQDPGQGLRLIYYSQIVNDFQKGDIAEGYSVSREKKESFPLTVTSAQKNPTAFYLCASRGQGRDQPQHFGDGTRLSIL.

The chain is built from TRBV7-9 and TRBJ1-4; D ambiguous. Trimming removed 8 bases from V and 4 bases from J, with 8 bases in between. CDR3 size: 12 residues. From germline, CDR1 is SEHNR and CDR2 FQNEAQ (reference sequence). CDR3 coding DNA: TGTGCCAGCGGGAGGGTTAATGAAAAACTGTTTTTT. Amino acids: CASGRVNEKLFF.

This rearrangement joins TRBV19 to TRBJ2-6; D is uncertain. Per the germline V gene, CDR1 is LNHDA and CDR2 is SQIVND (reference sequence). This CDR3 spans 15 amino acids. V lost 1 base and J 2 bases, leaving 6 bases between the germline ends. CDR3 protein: CASSIGNTGANVLTF. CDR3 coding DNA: TGTGCCAGTAGTATAGGTAACACTGGGGCCAACGTCCTGACTTTC.

CDR3 amino acids: CASRLSGTGDSPLHF. The CDR3 DNA sequence: TGTGCCAGCAGGCTCTCCGGGACAGGGGACTCACCCCTCCACTTT. This chain joins TRBV6-5 and TRBJ1-6, with 10 bases identical to TRBD1. The germline V gene has CDR1 MNHEY and CDR2 SVGAGI. After removal of 6 bases from V and 10 bases from J, the junction contained 9 bases not matched to a gene. CDR3 size: 15 residues.